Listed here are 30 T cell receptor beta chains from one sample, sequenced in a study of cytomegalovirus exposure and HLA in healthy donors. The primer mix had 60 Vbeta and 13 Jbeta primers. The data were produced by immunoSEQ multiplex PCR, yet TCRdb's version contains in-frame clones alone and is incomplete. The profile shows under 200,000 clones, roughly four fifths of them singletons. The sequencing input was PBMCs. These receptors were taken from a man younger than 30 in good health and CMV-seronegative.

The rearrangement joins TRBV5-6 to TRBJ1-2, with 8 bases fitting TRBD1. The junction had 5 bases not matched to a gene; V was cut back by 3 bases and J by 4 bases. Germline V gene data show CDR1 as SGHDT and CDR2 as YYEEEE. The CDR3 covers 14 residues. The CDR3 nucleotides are TGTGCCAGCAGCTCGGGACAGGTCGTCTATGGCTACACCTTC. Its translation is CASSSGQVVYGYTF.

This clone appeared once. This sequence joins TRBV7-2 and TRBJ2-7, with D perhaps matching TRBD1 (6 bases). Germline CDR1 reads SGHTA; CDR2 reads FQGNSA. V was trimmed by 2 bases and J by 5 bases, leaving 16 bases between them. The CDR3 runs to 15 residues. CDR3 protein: CASSLMVGALDEQYF. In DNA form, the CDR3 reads TGTGCCAGCAGCTTAATGGTGGGGGCCTTGGACGAGCAGTACTTC.

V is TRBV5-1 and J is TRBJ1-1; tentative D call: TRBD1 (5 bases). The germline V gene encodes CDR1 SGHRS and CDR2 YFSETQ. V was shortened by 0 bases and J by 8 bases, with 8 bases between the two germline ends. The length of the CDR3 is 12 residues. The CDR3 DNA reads TGCGCCAGCAGCTTGGCAGGGCCAGAAGCTTTCTTT. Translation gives CASSLAGPEAFF.

The DNA of the CDR3 is TGTGCCAGCAGCTTAGCGGGCCCAACCTACGAGCAGTACTTC. Translated, it gives CASSLAGPTYEQYF. The rearrangement joins TRBV7-8 to TRBJ2-7; unclear D gene. Trimming stripped 0 bases from V and 2 bases from J, with 8 bases between. The germline V gene encodes CDR1 SGHVS and CDR2 FQNEAQ. The CDR3 is 14 residues long. The whole variable domain, filled in from reference TRBV7-8 and TRBJ2-7, reads GAGVSQSPRYKVAKRGQDVALRCDPISGHVSLFWYQQALGQGPEFLTYFQNEAQLDKSGLPSDRFFAERPEGSVSTLKIQRTQQEDSAVYLCASSLAGPTYEQYFGPGTRLTVT.

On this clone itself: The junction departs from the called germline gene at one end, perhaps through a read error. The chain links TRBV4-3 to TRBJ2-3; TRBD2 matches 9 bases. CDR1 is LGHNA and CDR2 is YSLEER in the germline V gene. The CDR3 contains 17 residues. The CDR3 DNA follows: TGCGCCAGCAGCAAAGATACCCCTAGCGGGACAACAGATACGCAGTATTTT. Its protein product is CASSKDTPSGTTDTQYF.

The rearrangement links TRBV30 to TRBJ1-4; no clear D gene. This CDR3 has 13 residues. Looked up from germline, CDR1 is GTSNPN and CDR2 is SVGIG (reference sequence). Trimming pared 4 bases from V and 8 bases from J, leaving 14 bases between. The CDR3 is CAWMGRVVEKLFF. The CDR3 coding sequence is TGTGCCTGGATGGGGAGGGTTGTGGAAAAACTGTTTTTT.

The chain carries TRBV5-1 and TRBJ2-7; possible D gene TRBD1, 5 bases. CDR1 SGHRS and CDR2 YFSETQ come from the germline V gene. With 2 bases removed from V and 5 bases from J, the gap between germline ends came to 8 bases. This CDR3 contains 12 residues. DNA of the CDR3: TGCGCCAGCAGCTTAACAGGCAACGAGCAGTACTTC. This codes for CASSLTGNEQYF.

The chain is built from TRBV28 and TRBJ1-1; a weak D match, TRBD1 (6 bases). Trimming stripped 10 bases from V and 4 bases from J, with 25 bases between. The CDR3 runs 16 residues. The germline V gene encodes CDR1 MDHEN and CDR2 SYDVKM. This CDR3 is CATHSGGSIGGTEAFF. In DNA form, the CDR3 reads TGTGCCACGCATTCGGGGGGCTCTATCGGAGGCACTGAAGCTTTCTTT.

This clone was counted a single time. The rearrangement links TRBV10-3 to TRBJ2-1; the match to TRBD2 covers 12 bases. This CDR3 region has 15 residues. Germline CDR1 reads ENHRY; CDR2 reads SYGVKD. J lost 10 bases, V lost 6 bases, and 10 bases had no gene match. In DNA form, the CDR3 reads TGTGCCATCAGCGATCTAGCGGGAGGGCCTGGGGAGCAGTTCTTC. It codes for CAISDLAGGPGEQFF.

The CDR3 DNA sequence: TGTGCCAGCAACCAGGGACAGGGGGGCCCCGAGACGCAGTATTTT. Translation: CASNQGQGGPETQYF. The chain employs TRBV7-9 and TRBJ2-3; TRBD1 agrees at 11 bases. The germline V gene encodes CDR1 SEHNR and CDR2 FQNEAQ (reference sequence). This CDR3 is built from 15 residues. J gave up 9 bases and V 7 bases, and 12 bases lay outside the gene matches.

The CDR3 DNA reads TGTGCCAGCTCCCTAAACACGAAGGGGGCCTCTAATGAAAAACTGTTTTTT. Translating it yields CASSLNTKGASNEKLFF. V is TRBV18 and J is TRBJ1-4, with 7 bases that match TRBD1. Germline CDR1 is KGHSH and CDR2 is LQKENI. Unmatched junction bases numbered 13, after V lost 6 bases and J lost 3 bases. The CDR3 length is 17 residues.

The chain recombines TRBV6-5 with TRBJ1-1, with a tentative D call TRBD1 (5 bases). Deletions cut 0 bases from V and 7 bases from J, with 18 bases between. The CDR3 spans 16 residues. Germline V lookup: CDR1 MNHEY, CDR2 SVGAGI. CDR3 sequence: CASSYSQGLPTHEAFF. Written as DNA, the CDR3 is TGTGCCAGCAGTTACTCGCAGGGCCTGCCGACCCATGAAGCTTTCTTT.

CDR3 in amino acids: CASSPRTSGTYEQYF. In nucleotides, the CDR3 is TGTGCCAGCAGCCCGAGGACTAGCGGGACCTACGAGCAGTACTTC. The chain employs TRBV9 and TRBJ2-7; 12 bases are a match to TRBD2. The germline V gene encodes CDR1 SGDLS and CDR2 YYNGEE. The V segment lost 4 bases and the J segment 2 bases; nucleotides outside the gene matches: 4. CDR3 length: 15 residues.

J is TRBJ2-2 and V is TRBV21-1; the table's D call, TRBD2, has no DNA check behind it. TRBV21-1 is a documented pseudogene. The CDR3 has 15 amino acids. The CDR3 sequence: CASSKGGVGDGELFF. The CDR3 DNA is TGTGCCAGCAGCAAGGGGGGGGTGGGGGACGGGGAGCTGTTTTTT.

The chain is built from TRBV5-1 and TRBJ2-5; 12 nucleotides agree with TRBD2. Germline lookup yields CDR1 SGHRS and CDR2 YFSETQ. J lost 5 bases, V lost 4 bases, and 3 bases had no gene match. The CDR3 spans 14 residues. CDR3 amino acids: CASSILAGGETQYF. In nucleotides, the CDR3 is TGCGCCAGCAGCATACTAGCGGGAGGTGAGACCCAGTACTTC.

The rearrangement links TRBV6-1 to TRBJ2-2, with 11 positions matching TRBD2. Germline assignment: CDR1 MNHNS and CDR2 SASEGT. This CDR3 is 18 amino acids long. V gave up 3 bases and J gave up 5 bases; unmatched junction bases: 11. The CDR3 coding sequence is TGTGCCAGCAGTGATTTTAGCGGGAGGGCCCGTGGAACCGGGGAGCTGTTTTTT. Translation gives CASSDFSGRARGTGELFF.

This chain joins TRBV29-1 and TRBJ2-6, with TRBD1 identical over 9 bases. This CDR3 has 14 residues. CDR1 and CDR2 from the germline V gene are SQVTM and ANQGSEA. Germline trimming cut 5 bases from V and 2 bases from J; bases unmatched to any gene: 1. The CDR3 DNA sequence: TGCAGCGTTTGGACAGGGGCTGGGGCCAACGTCCTGACTTTC. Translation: CSVWTGAGANVLTF.

The CDR3 here is CASSVRRGSYEQYF. The DNA for the CDR3 is TGTGCCAGCAGTGTACGGAGGGGCTCCTACGAGCAGTACTTC. The rearrangement uses TRBV27 and TRBJ2-7; the D gene is possibly TRBD2 (6 bases). The ends were cut back, 5 bases at V and 0 bases at J, with 11 bases in the middle. The CDR3 runs 14 residues. Germline lookup yields CDR1 MNHEY and CDR2 SMNVEV (reference sequence).

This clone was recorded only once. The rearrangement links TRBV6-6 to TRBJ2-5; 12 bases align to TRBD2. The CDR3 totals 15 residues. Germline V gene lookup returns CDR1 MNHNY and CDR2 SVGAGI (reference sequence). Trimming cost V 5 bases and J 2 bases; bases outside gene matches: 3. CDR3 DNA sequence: TGTGCCAGCAGTCGGACTAGCGGGAATCAAGAGACCCAGTACTTC. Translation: CASSRTSGNQETQYF.

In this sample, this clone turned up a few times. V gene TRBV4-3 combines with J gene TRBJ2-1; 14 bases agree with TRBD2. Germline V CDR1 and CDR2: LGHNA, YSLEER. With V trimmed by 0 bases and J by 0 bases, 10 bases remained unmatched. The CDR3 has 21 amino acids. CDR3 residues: CASSQDFWSGTSGSSYNEQFF. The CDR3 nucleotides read TGCGCCAGCAGCCAAGATTTCTGGAGCGGGACTAGCGGGAGCTCCTACAATGAGCAGTTCTTC.

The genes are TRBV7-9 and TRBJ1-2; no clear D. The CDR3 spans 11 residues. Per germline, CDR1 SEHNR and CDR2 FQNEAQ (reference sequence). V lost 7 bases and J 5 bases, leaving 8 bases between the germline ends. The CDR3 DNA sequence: TGTGCCAGCACGCGGGAGTATGGCTACACCTTC. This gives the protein CASTREYGYTF.

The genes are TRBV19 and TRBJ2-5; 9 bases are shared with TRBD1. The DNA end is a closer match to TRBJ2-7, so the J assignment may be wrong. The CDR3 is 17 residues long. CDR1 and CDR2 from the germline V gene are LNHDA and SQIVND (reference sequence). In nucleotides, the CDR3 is TGTGCCAGTAGTGGAGGACAGGGGCCCCTCTCGATCTACGAGCAGTACTTC. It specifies CASSGGQGPLSIYEQYF.

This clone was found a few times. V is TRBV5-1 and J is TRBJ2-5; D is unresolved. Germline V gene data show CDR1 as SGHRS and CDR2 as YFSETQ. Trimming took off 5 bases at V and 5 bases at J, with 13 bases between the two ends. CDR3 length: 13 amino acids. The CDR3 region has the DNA TGCGCCAGCAGAAATCTAGAATCGGAGACCCAGTACTTC. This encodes CASRNLESETQYF.

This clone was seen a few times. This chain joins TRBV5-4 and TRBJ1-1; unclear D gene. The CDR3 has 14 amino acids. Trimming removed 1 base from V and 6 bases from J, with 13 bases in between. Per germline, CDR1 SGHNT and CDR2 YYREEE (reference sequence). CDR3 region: CASSLYSRFSEAFF. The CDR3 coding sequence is TGTGCCAGCAGCTTGTATTCCCGGTTCTCTGAAGCTTTCTTT.

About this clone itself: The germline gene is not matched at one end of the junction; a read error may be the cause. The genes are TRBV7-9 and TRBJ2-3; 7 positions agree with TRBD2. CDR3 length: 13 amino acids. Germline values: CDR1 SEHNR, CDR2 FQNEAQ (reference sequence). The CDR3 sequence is CSSSLIGGDTQYF. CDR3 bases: TGTTCCAGCAGCTTAATCGGGGGGGATACGCAGTATTTT.

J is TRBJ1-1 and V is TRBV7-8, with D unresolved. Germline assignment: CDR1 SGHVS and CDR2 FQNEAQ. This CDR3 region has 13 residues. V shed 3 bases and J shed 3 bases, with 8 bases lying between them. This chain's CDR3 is CASSLSRDTEAFF. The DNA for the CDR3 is TGTGCCAGCAGCTTGTCGAGGGACACTGAAGCTTTCTTT.

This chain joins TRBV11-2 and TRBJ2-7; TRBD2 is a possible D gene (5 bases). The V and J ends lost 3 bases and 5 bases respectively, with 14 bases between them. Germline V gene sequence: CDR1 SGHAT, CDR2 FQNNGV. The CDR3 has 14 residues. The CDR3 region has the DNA TGTGCCAGCAGCTTTAGGGAGAGCGTGGACGAGCAGTACTTC. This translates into CASSFRESVDEQYF.

As DNA, the CDR3 is TGTGCCAGCTTTTCGGGGGACTATCGACAAAAAGAGACCCAGTACTTC. Protein product: CASFSGDYRQKETQYF. This chain joins TRBV28 and TRBJ2-5; TRBD2 matches at 7 bases. With V trimmed by 8 bases and J by 3 bases, 15 bases remained unmatched. Germline assignment: CDR1 MDHEN and CDR2 SYDVKM. The CDR3 extends over 16 amino acids.

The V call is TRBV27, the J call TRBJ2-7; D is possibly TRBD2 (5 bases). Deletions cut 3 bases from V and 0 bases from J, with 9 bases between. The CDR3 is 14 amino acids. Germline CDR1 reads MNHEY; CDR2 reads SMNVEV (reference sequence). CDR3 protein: CASSLTIRSYEQYF. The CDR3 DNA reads TGTGCCAGCAGTTTGACTATCCGCTCCTACGAGCAGTACTTC.

The chain's CDR3 is CASSPTRIYNEQFF. Written as DNA, the CDR3 is TGTGCCAGCAGCCCGACCAGGATATACAATGAGCAGTTCTTC. The genes are TRBV6-6 and TRBJ2-1, with unresolved D. Germline V CDR1 and CDR2: MNHNY, SVGAGI (reference sequence). With 6 bases removed from V and 4 bases from J, the gap between germline ends came to 13 bases. The CDR3 totals 14 residues.